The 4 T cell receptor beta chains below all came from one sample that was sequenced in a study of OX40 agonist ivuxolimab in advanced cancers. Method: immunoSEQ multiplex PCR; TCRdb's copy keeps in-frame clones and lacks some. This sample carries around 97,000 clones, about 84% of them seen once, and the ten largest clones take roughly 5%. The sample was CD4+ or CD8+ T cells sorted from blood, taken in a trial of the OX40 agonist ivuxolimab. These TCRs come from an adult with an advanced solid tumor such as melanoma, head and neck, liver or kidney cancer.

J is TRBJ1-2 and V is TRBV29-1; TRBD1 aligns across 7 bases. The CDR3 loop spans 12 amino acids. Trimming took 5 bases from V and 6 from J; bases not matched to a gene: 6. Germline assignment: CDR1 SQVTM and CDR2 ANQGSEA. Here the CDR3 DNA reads TGCAGCGTTTGGGACAGAAGTAATGGCTACACCTTC. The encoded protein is CSVWDRSNGYTF. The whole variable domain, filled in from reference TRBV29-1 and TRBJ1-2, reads SAVISQKPSRDICQRGTSLTIQCQVDSQVTMMFWYRQQPGQSLTLIATANQGSEATYESGFVIDKFPISRPNLTFSTLTVSNMSPEDSSIYLCSVWDRSNGYTFGSGTRLTVV.

CDR3 protein: CASSLRRVREKLFF. DNA of the CDR3: TGTGCCAGCAGCTTGCGGAGGGTTAGAGAAAAACTGTTTTTT. The V gene is TRBV5-6, the J gene TRBJ1-4; unclear D gene. Per germline, CDR1 SGHDT and CDR2 YYEEEE. The CDR3 has 14 residues. V was shortened by 1 base and J by 8 bases, with 12 bases between the two germline ends.

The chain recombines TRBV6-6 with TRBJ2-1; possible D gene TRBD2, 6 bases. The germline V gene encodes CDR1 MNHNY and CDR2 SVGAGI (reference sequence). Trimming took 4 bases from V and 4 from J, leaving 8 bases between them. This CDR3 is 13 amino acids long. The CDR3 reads CASSSGLYNEQFF. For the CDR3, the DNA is TGTGCCAGCAGTTCGGGACTTTACAATGAGCAGTTCTTC.

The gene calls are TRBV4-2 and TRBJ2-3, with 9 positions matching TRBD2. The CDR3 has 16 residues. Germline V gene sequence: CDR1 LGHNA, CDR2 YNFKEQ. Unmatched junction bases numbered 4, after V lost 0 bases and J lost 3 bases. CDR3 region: CASSQDEREETDTQYF. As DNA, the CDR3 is TGTGCCAGCAGCCAAGATGAGCGGGAGGAGACAGATACGCAGTATTTT.